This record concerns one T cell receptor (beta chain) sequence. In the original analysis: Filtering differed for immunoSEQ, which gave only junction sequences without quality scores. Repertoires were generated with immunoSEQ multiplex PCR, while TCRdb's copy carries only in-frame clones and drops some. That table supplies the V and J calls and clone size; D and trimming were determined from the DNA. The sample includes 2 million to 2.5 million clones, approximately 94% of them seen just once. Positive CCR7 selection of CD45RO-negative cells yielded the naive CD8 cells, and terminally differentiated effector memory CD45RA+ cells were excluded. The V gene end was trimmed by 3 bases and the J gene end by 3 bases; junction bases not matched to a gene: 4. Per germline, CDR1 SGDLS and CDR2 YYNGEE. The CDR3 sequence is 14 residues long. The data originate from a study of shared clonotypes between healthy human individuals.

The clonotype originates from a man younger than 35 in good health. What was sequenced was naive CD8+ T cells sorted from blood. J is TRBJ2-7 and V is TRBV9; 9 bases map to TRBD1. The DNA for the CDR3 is TGTGCCAGCAGCGAGACAGGGGGAGGCTACGAGCAGTACTTC. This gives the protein CASSETGGGYEQYF.